Shown below are 22 T cell receptor beta chains from a single sample sequenced in a study of shared clonotypes between healthy human individuals (dated by TCRdb to about 2020). Library preparation was by the immunoSEQ multiplex PCR assay. TCRdb mirrors the immuneACCESS table, restricted to in-frame sequences. Some clones are absent from its copies; in checked studies, under half trace to an unresolved V gene, and the reason for the others is unknown. The sample table contains some 530,000 clones; only one count was recorded for approximately 80% of them. Around 12% of the sample lies in the top ten. Specimen: PBMCs. All receptors come from a woman in her thirties or forties in good health. Some clones in this sample may be carry-over from other donors' samples.

The sample holds one count of this clone. The chain combines TRBV27 with TRBJ2-3; TRBD2 aligns across 8 bases. V was clipped by 0 bases and J by 2 bases; unmatched bases: 1. Germline V gives CDR1 MNHEY, CDR2 SMNVEV (reference sequence). The CDR3 loop spans 15 amino acids. CDR3 in amino acids: CASSLSGLATDTQYF. The CDR3 coding sequence is TGTGCCAGCAGTTTATCTGGACTAGCCACAGATACGCAGTATTTT.

This chain connects TRBV5-1 to TRBJ2-6, with 9 bases aligning to TRBD1. The CDR3 consists of 22 residues. Trimming at V came to 4 bases and at J to 0 bases, leaving 20 bases not matched to a gene. Germline-derived CDR1 and CDR2 are SGHRS and YFSETQ. CDR3 protein: CASSKDRDREITRSSGANVLTF. CDR3 sequence (DNA): TGCGCCAGCAGCAAGGACCGGGACAGGGAAATTACTAGAAGCTCTGGGGCCAACGTCCTGACTTTC.

The rearrangement joins TRBV7-9 to TRBJ2-1, with 10 bases matching TRBD2. V was pared by 3 bases and J by 7 bases, with 6 bases of the junction left unmatched. Germline V gene sequence: CDR1 SEHNR, CDR2 FQNEAQ (reference sequence). CDR3 length: 15 residues. The CDR3, as DNA: TGTGCCAGCAGCTTTTACGGACTAGCGGAGAATGAGCAGTTCTTC. Translating it yields CASSFYGLAENEQFF.

The CDR3 nucleotides read TGCAGCGTTGCCGTGGCAGGGGGGTTCGACGAGCAGTACTTC. This translates into CSVAVAGGFDEQYF. The genes are TRBV29-1 and TRBJ2-7; TRBD1 might be the D (7 bases). Germline lookup yields CDR1 SQVTM and CDR2 ANQGSEA. CDR3 length: 14 residues. V dropped 4 bases and J dropped 5 bases, with 18 bases sitting between them.

This clone was observed once. The V gene is TRBV18, the J gene TRBJ2-1; possibly TRBD1 or TRBD2 for D (5 bases each). Germline V gene sequence: CDR1 KGHSH, CDR2 LQKENI. The CDR3 consists of 13 residues. The ends were cut back, 4 bases at V and 7 bases at J, with 11 bases in the middle. The CDR3 DNA reads TGTGCCAGCTCACACGGCAGGGAGAATGAGCAGTTCTTC. Protein sequence: CASSHGRENEQFF.

This chain uses TRBV6-6 with TRBJ2-7, with TRBD1 identical over 7 bases. With V trimmed by 4 bases and J by 5 bases, 5 bases remained unmatched. The CDR3 totals 13 residues. Germline lookup yields CDR1 MNHNY and CDR2 SVGAGI (reference sequence). The CDR3 sequence is CASSFYRGNEQYF. The CDR3 region has the DNA TGTGCCAGCAGTTTCTACAGGGGTAACGAGCAGTACTTC.

The chain links TRBV6-4 to TRBJ2-1; 10 nucleotides agree with TRBD2. The trim removed 5 bases at V and 4 bases at J, leaving 5 bases unmatched. The CDR3 totals 15 residues. Germline V lookup: CDR1 MRHNA, CDR2 SNTAGT. Here the CDR3 reads CASSLGTSEYNEQFF. DNA of the CDR3: TGTGCCAGCAGTCTCGGGACTAGCGAATACAATGAGCAGTTCTTC.

The chain joins TRBV30 to TRBJ2-7; TRBD2 aligns across 7 bases. With 0 bases clipped from V and 3 bases from J, the junction kept 11 bases outside the gene matches. CDR3 length: 16 residues. Germline V CDR1 and CDR2: GTSNPN, SVGIG (reference sequence). CDR3 sequence: CAWSVSGREIIYEQYF. The CDR3 DNA reads TGTGCCTGGAGTGTTTCAGGGCGGGAGATAATCTACGAGCAGTACTTC.

CDR3 amino acids: CASSFAPDRGTEAFF. The CDR3 nucleotides read TGTGCCAGCAGCTTTGCCCCCGACAGGGGCACTGAAGCTTTCTTT. The chain joins TRBV7-3 to TRBJ1-1, with TRBD1 matching 8 bases. CDR3 length: 15 amino acids. With V trimmed by 3 bases and J by 4 bases, 7 bases remained unmatched. The germline V gene has CDR1 SGHTA and CDR2 FQGTGA.

The genes are TRBV7-2 and TRBJ2-7; 7 nucleotides agree with TRBD1. Germline V CDR1 and CDR2: SGHTA, FQGNSA. J was trimmed by 5 bases and V by 5 bases; bases with no gene match: 12. This CDR3 comprises 15 residues. CDR3 residues: CASSVPGTEGHEQYF. The CDR3 coding sequence is TGTGCCAGCAGCGTGCCCGGGACAGAAGGCCACGAGCAGTACTTC.

This sequence joins TRBV7-9 and TRBJ2-7; 7 nucleotides agree with TRBD1. J lost 3 bases, V lost 2 bases, and 7 bases had no gene match. CDR3 size: 15 residues. Germline V gene sequence: CDR1 SEHNR, CDR2 FQNEAQ (reference sequence). CDR3 residues: CASSLSGTVVYEQYF. CDR3 nucleotides: TGTGCCAGCAGCTTATCCGGGACAGTAGTCTACGAGCAGTACTTC.

This chain links TRBV5-1 with TRBJ2-1, with 15 bases aligning to TRBD2. CDR3 length equals 17 residues. V lost 1 base, J lost 5 bases, and 4 bases stayed unmatched. Germline V gene sequence: CDR1 SGHRS, CDR2 YFSETQ. The CDR3 sequence: CASSLPGLAGGNNEQFF. Here the CDR3 DNA reads TGCGCCAGCAGCTTGCCGGGACTAGCGGGAGGTAACAATGAGCAGTTCTTC.

V and J are TRBV7-9 and TRBJ2-3, with D maybe TRBD2 (5 bases). V was cut by 1 base and J by 2 bases, with 13 bases left in between. This CDR3 has 16 amino acids. The germline V gene has CDR1 SEHNR and CDR2 FQNEAQ (reference sequence). The chain's CDR3 is CASSLVLGGNTDTQYF. The CDR3 DNA sequence: TGTGCCAGCAGCTTAGTCTTAGGAGGCAACACAGATACGCAGTATTTT.

The chain combines TRBV27 with TRBJ2-2; the match to TRBD2 covers 8 bases. The V gene's germline CDR1 is MNHEY and CDR2 SMNVEV (reference sequence). V shed 6 bases and J 4 bases; nucleotides not matched to a gene: 7. The CDR3 spans 15 residues. The CDR3 here is CASRKLAAGTGELFF. The CDR3 region has the DNA TGTGCCAGCAGGAAACTAGCGGCCGGCACCGGGGAGCTGTTTTTT.

The rearrangement links TRBV6-1 to TRBJ1-4; D is perhaps TRBD1 (6 bases). The V gene lost 0 bases and the J gene lost 6 bases, with 11 bases spanning the gap. Germline CDR1 is MNHNS and CDR2 is SASEGT. The length of the CDR3 is 15 residues. The CDR3 nucleotides are TGTGCCAGCAGTGAAGCCCGGGGGCAGGATGAAAAACTGTTTTTT. The encoded protein is CASSEARGQDEKLFF.

The rearrangement uses TRBV2 and TRBJ2-4; 9 positions match TRBD2. Trimming took 5 bases from V and 4 from J; bases not matched to a gene: 12. Germline assignment: CDR1 SNHLY and CDR2 FYNNEI. The CDR3 runs 17 residues. The CDR3 spells CASSSRLAGPEKNIQYF. CDR3 in DNA: TGTGCCAGCAGTTCCAGGCTAGCGGGACCCGAAAAAAACATTCAGTACTTC.

This chain links TRBV10-2 with TRBJ1-2; tentatively, D is TRBD1 (5 bases). Germline V gives CDR1 WSHSY, CDR2 SAAADI. The CDR3 is 12 amino acids. The V end was cut by 4 bases, the J end by 4 bases, with 7 bases between. The CDR3 sequence: CASSAGAYGYTF. As DNA, the CDR3 is TGCGCCAGCAGTGCCGGGGCCTATGGCTACACCTTC.

This rearrangement joins TRBV7-2 to TRBJ2-2; no firm D call. The CDR3 runs to 11 residues. Looked up from germline, CDR1 is SGHTA and CDR2 is FQGNSA. V shed 5 bases and J shed 4 bases, with 2 bases lying between them. The CDR3: CASSPTGELFF. The CDR3 DNA follows: TGTGCCAGCAGCCCCACCGGGGAGCTGTTTTTT.

This clone was found once. The CDR3 bases are TGTGCCAGCAGTTCTCTTAGCGGGAAGGCAAATACGCAGTATTTT. This translates into CASSSLSGKANTQYF. This sequence joins TRBV6-5 and TRBJ2-3, with TRBD2 matching over 8 bases. This CDR3 has 15 amino acids. Germline V gene sequence: CDR1 MNHEY, CDR2 SVGAGI. J was trimmed by 7 bases and V by 4 bases; bases with no gene match: 10.

The gene calls are TRBV11-2 and TRBJ2-2, with unresolved D. CDR1 SGHAT and CDR2 FQNNGV come from the germline V gene. Trimming pared 5 bases from V and 6 bases from J, leaving 10 bases between. CDR3 size: 13 residues. The CDR3: CASSPSKAGELFF. In DNA, the CDR3 is TGTGCCAGCAGCCCCTCGAAGGCCGGGGAGCTGTTTTTT.

This chain joins TRBV18 and TRBJ2-1; the match to TRBD2 covers 12 bases. The CDR3 consists of 14 residues. The V gene end was trimmed by 4 bases and the J gene end by 8 bases; junction bases not matched to a gene: 3. CDR1 KGHSH and CDR2 LQKENI come from the germline V gene. The DNA of the CDR3 is TGTGCCAGCTCACGGACTAGCGGGATCGATGAGCAGTTCTTC. Translation gives CASSRTSGIDEQFF.

This clone appeared a few times. The chain combines TRBV5-1 with TRBJ2-1; no definite D call. The CDR3 sequence is 16 residues long. The germline CDR1 and CDR2 sequences are SGHRS and YFSETQ. V lost 0 bases to trimming and J lost 0 bases, with 10 bases between them. CDR3 in DNA: TGCGCCAGCAGCTTGGAAGCGACGAGCTCCTACAATGAGCAGTTCTTC. Protein sequence: CASSLEATSSYNEQFF.